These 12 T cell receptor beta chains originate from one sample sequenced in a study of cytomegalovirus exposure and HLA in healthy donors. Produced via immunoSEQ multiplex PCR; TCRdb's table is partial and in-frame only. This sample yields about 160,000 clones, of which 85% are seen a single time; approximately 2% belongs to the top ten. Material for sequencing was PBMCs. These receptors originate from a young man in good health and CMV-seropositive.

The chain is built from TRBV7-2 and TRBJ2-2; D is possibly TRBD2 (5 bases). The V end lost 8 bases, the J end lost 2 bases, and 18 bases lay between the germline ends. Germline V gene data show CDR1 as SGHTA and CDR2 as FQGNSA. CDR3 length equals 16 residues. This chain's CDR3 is CASPADPRTNTGELFF. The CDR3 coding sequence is TGTGCCAGCCCAGCGGACCCACGCACCAACACCGGGGAGCTGTTTTTT.

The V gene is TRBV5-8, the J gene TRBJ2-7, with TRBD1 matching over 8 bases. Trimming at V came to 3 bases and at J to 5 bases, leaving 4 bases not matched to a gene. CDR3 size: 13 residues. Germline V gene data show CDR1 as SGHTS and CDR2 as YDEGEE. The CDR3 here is CASSSDRVHEQYF. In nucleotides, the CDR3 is TGTGCCAGCAGCTCGGACAGGGTCCACGAGCAGTACTTC.

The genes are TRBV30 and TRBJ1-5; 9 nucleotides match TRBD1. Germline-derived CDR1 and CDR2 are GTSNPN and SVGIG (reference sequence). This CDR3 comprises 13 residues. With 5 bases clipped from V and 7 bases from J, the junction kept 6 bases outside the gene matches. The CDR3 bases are TGTGCCTGGGGGGACAGGGATGGACAGCCCCAGCATTTT. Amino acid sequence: CAWGDRDGQPQHF.

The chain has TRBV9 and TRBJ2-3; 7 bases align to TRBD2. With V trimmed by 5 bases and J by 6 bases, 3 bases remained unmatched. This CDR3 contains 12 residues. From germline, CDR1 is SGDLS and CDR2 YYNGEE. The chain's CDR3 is CASSAGGDTQYF. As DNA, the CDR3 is TGTGCCAGCAGTGCCGGGGGGGATACGCAGTATTTT.

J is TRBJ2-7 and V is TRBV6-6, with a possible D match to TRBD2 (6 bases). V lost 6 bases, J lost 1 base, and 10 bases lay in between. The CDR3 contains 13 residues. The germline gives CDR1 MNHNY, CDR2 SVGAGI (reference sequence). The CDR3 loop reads CASSGGSSYEQYF. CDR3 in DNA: TGTGCCAGCAGCGGGGGTTCGTCCTACGAGCAGTACTTC.

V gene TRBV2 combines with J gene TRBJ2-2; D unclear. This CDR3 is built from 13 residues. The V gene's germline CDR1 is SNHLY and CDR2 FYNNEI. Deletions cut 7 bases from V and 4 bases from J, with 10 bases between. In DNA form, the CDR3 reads TGTGCCAGCACCCTCAGTTTCACCGGGGAGCTGTTTTTT. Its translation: CASTLSFTGELFF.

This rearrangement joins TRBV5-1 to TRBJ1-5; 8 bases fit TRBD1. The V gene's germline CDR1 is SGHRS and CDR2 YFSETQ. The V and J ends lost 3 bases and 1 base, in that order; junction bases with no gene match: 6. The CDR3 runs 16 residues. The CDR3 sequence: CASSSGQGNSNQPQHF. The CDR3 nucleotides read TGCGCCAGCAGCTCCGGACAGGGAAACAGCAATCAGCCCCAGCATTTT.

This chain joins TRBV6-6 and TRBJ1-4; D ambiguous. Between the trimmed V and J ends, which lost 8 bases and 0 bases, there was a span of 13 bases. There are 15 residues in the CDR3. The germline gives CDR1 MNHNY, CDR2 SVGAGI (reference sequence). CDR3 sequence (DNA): TGTGCCAGCGGCGGGAGGCTCGCAACTAATGAAAAACTGTTTTTT. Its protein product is CASGGRLATNEKLFF.

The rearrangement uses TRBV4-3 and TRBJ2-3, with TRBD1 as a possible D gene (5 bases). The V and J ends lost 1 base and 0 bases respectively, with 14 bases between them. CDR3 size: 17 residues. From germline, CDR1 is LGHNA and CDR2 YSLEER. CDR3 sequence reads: CASSQVAGFSSTDTQYF. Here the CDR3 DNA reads TGCGCCAGCAGCCAAGTCGCAGGGTTCTCTAGCACAGATACGCAGTATTTT.

This CDR3 reads CASSWGTGDPYEQYF. In DNA form, the CDR3 reads TGTGCCAGCAGTTGGGGGACAGGGGACCCCTACGAGCAGTACTTC. V and J are TRBV27 and TRBJ2-7, with 10 positions matching TRBD1. Looked up from germline, CDR1 is MNHEY and CDR2 is SMNVEV (reference sequence). The CDR3 has 15 amino acids. V lost 4 bases to trimming and J lost 2 bases; unmatched junction nucleotides: 5.

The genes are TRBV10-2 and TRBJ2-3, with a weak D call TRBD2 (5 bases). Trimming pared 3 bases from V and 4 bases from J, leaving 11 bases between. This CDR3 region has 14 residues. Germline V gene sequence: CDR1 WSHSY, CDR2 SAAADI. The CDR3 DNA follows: TGCGCCAGCAGTGACCCTACGCGGGCAGATACGCAGTATTTT. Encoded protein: CASSDPTRADTQYF.

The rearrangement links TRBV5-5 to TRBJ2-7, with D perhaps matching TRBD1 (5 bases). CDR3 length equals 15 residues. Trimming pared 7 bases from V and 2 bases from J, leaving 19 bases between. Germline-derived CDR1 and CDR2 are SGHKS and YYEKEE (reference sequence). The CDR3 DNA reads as TGTGCCAGCCTCTTGGGGTGGGGCGGTGCCTACGAGCAGTACTTC. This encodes CASLLGWGGAYEQYF.